A single sample gave rise to the 26 T cell receptor beta chains below, sequenced in a study of vaccination and CD4 T cells after COVID-19 (dated by TCRdb to 2022 to 2024). Their specific antigens are unknown. What this sample's treatment or condition label stands for: roughly 11-day PBMC culture with coronavirus spike peptide pools or control peptides (ViraFEST assay). CD4+ T cells from unexposed donors were collected before the COVID-19 pandemic (2011-2018). The library was produced with PCR. The reads were generated on an Illumina iSeq 100. At the Johns Hopkins FTIC core, DNA from the cultured CD4+ T cells underwent TCR sequencing with the Oncomine TCR Beta short-read assay. The public reads were reanalyzed by TCRdb: fastp trimming at Q25, MiXCR alignment, in-frame beta chains only. All rows with the same CDR3 protein become a single entry with the most common DNA and genes. For this sample there are 7,000 or so distinct CDR3 sequences; 46% appear just once. The ten biggest clones cover about 33% of the sample.

The sequencing sample was made of CD4+ T cells from blood, cultured in vitro. All receptors derive from a human donor in good health.

This clonotype was recorded a few times. The V call is TRBV2, the J call TRBJ1-5, with 12 nucleotides matching TRBD1. Germline CDR1 is SNHLY and CDR2 is FYNNEI. There are 13 residues in the CDR3. Germline trimming cut 6 bases from V and 7 bases from J; bases unmatched to any gene: 1. CDR3 sequence reads: CASRGQGAQPQHF. CDR3 coding DNA: TGTGCCAGCAGGGGACAGGGGGCCCAGCCCCAGCATTTT.

The chain recombines TRBV9 with TRBJ1-2; 7 bases match TRBD1. This CDR3 contains 18 residues. The germline CDR1 and CDR2 sequences are SGDLS and YYNGEE. The J segment lost 4 bases and the V segment lost 2 bases, leaving 17 bases of the junction unmatched. In DNA, the CDR3 is TGTGCCAGCAGCGTGGACAATCTAAGACAGGGAAGGACCTATGGCTACACCTTC. This codes for CASSVDNLRQGRTYGYTF.

This clonotype has more than one count but fewer than ten. The rearrangement links TRBV12-3 or TRBV12-4 to TRBJ1-2; D possibly corresponds to TRBD1 (5 bases). Trimming shortened V by 9 bases and J by 5 bases, and 19 bases separated the two germline ends. CDR3 length: 14 amino acids. This CDR3 is CASSGPGAGYGYTF. CDR3 sequence (DNA): TGTGCCAGTAGTGGTCCCGGGGCTGGGTATGGCTACACCTTC.

This chain links TRBV25-1 with TRBJ1-5; maybe TRBD1 (5 bases). The germline V gene has CDR1 MGHDK and CDR2 SYGVNS. CDR3 length equals 12 residues. Trimming took 5 bases from V and 4 from J, leaving 6 bases between them. This chain's CDR3 is CASSRGNQPQHF. CDR3 nucleotide sequence: TGTGCCAGCAGTCGGGGGAATCAGCCCCAGCATTTT.

V usage is TRBV30 and J usage is TRBJ1-5; no reliable D call. Germline CDR1 GTSNPN, CDR2 SVGIG (reference sequence). The CDR3 consists of 13 residues. Trimming left V 0 bases short and J 8 bases short, with 11 bases between. The CDR3 nucleotides are TGTGCCTGGAGTGTAGGACGCGATAAGCCCCAGCATTTT. This codes for CAWSVGRDKPQHF.

The chain combines TRBV18 with TRBJ1-5, with D unresolved. Trimming shortened V by 4 bases and J by 6 bases, and 16 bases separated the two germline ends. The germline gives CDR1 KGHSH, CDR2 LQKENI. This CDR3 region has 15 residues. CDR3 coding DNA: TGTGCCAGCTCACTACCAATTGGGCGCGGTCAGCCCCAGCATTTT. Amino acids: CASSLPIGRGQPQHF.

This chain links TRBV10-1 with TRBJ2-1; unclear D gene. Trimming pared 5 bases from V and 0 bases from J, leaving 5 bases between. The CDR3 spans 13 residues. CDR1 is WNHNN, CDR2 SYGVQD, per germline (reference sequence). The CDR3 DNA is TGCGCCAGCAGTAAGAGCTCCTACAATGAGCAGTTCTTC. Protein: CASSKSSYNEQFF.

V gene TRBV15 combines with J gene TRBJ1-5; D gene uncertain. CDR1 and CDR2 (germline): LNHNV, YYDKDF (reference sequence). V lost 11 bases, J lost 3 bases, and 14 bases lay in between. The CDR3 length is 13 residues. CDR3 in amino acids: CASAISDNQPQHF. CDR3 nucleotide sequence: TGTGCCTCAGCCATCAGCGACAATCAGCCCCAGCATTTT.

The gene calls are TRBV20-1 and TRBJ1-2; D is unclear. The CDR3 is made up of 10 amino acids. CDR1 and CDR2 (germline): DFQATT, SNEGSKA (reference sequence). Trimming cost V 4 bases and J 8 bases, with 8 bases left between them. The CDR3 bases are TGCAGTGCTACTCCCGGGGGCTACACCTTC. Protein product: CSATPGGYTF.

The rearrangement joins TRBV27 to TRBJ2-7, with D possibly being TRBD1 (6 bases). The CDR3 consists of 14 residues. CDR1 is MNHEY, CDR2 SMNVEV, per germline (reference sequence). Trimming took off 3 bases at V and 6 bases at J, with 15 bases between the two ends. The CDR3 sequence: CASSFGRGEGEQYF. The DNA of the CDR3 is TGTGCCAGCAGTTTCGGCAGGGGAGAAGGCGAGCAGTACTTC.

This clonotype has just a few counts. This chain connects TRBV20-1 to TRBJ1-5; no clear D gene. V was pared by 3 bases and J by 11 bases, with 23 bases between. Per the germline V gene, CDR1 is DFQATT and CDR2 is SNEGSKA (reference sequence). This CDR3 region has 15 residues. The DNA for the CDR3 is TGCAGTGCTAGTTTGGCGGGTGAGGTACGAATGGCCCAGCATTTT. Translating gives CSASLAGEVRMAQHF.

The chain combines TRBV6-2 or TRBV6-3 with TRBJ1-5; no reliable D call. Germline assignment: CDR1 MNHEY and CDR2 SVGEGT. V lost 2 bases and J 7 bases, leaving 18 bases between the germline ends. CDR3 length: 16 amino acids. CDR3 amino acids: CASSYQPAVFGQPQHF. CDR3 in DNA: TGTGCCAGCAGTTACCAACCGGCGGTCTTCGGGCAGCCCCAGCATTTT.

V usage is TRBV6-5 and J usage is TRBJ2-1; D is unresolved. The germline V and J ends were trimmed by 4 bases and 8 bases, with 6 bases remaining between them. There are 11 residues in the CDR3. Per germline, CDR1 MNHEY and CDR2 SVGAGI. The CDR3 DNA reads as TGTGCCAGCAGTTTCGAAGATGAGCAGTTCTTC. Translation gives CASSFEDEQFF.

The V and J genes are TRBV2 and TRBJ1-2; D is undetermined. V lost 3 bases, J lost 3 bases, and 8 bases lay in between. The CDR3 totals 13 residues. Germline CDR1 is SNHLY and CDR2 is FYNNEI. The CDR3 DNA follows: TGTGCCAGCAGTGACTCTGGATACTATGGCTACACCTTC. It codes for CASSDSGYYGYTF.

The chain joins TRBV7-2 to TRBJ1-2; the D gene is possibly TRBD1 (5 bases). The germline gives CDR1 SGHTA, CDR2 FQGNSA. This CDR3 is 13 amino acids long. Trimming cost V 7 bases and J 2 bases, with 11 bases left between them. Written as DNA, the CDR3 is TGTGCCAGCACAGGGAGAGAAAACTATGGCTACACCTTC. Protein product: CASTGRENYGYTF.

This chain connects TRBV6-1 to TRBJ1-1, with 7 bases aligning to TRBD1. The CDR3 totals 14 residues. In germline, CDR1 is MNHNS, CDR2 SASEGT. After removal of 5 bases from V and 0 bases from J, the junction contained 3 bases not matched to a gene. CDR3 coding DNA: TGTGCCAGCAGTACGGGACAGTTGAACACTGAAGCTTTCTTT. It codes for CASSTGQLNTEAFF.

This chain links TRBV20-1 with TRBJ1-1; 9 bases map to TRBD1. CDR3 size: 15 residues. Germline CDR1 reads DFQATT; CDR2 reads SNEGSKA (reference sequence). V was clipped by 0 bases and J by 5 bases; unmatched bases: 7. The DNA of the CDR3 is TGCAGTGCTAGAGATAAGGACAGGGGAGTAACTGAAGCTTTCTTT. Its translation is CSARDKDRGVTEAFF.

This clonotype was seen a few times. The chain is built from TRBV5-6 and TRBJ1-2, with 7 positions matching TRBD1. The junction had 10 bases not matched to a gene; V was cut back by 4 bases and J by 7 bases. Germline-derived CDR1 and CDR2 are SGHDT and YYEEEE. This CDR3 contains 14 residues. The CDR3 loop is CASSHPQTGLGYTF. CDR3 DNA: TGTGCCAGCAGCCACCCCCAGACAGGGCTTGGCTACACCTTC.

CDR3 loop: CASRSGGWDTEAFF. As DNA, the CDR3 is TGTGCCAGCAGGTCAGGGGGCTGGGACACTGAAGCTTTCTTT. V gene TRBV7-2 combines with J gene TRBJ1-1; 8 positions match TRBD1. Unmatched junction bases numbered 6, after V lost 6 bases and J lost 3 bases. The germline V gene has CDR1 SGHTA and CDR2 FQGNSA. CDR3 length: 14 residues.

The CDR3 DNA sequence: TGTGCCAGCAGCTTACAAGTTGGCCAGACAGATACGCAGTATTTT. Protein: CASSLQVGQTDTQYF. This chain joins TRBV7-3 and TRBJ2-3; D gene unclear. The germline V and J ends were trimmed by 2 bases and 3 bases, with 12 bases remaining between them. Germline assignment: CDR1 SGHTA and CDR2 FQGTGA. The CDR3 is made up of 15 amino acids.

This clonotype has only a few counts. The J gene is TRBJ1-2, the V gene TRBV20-1; D is possibly TRBD1 (5 bases). The CDR3 is 13 amino acids. The germline V gene has CDR1 DFQATT and CDR2 SNEGSKA (reference sequence). V lost 1 base, J lost 6 bases, and 12 bases lay in between. This CDR3 reads CSARGQGWDGYTF. The CDR3 DNA follows: TGCAGTGCTAGAGGTCAGGGATGGGATGGCTACACCTTC.

The V and J genes are TRBV7-8 and TRBJ2-2, with D unresolved. The CDR3 runs 16 residues. Trimming removed 3 bases from V and 4 bases from J, with 15 bases in between. Per the germline V gene, CDR1 is SGHVS and CDR2 is FQNEAQ. The CDR3 is CASSFYFLRSTGELFF. The CDR3 nucleotides are TGTGCCAGCAGCTTCTACTTTCTCCGATCCACCGGGGAGCTGTTTTTT. Using reference TRBV7-8 and TRBJ2-2 for the parts outside the CDR3, the full variable domain is GAGVSQSPRYKVAKRGQDVALRCDPISGHVSLFWYQQALGQGPEFLTYFQNEAQLDKSGLPSDRFFAERPEGSVSTLKIQRTQQEDSAVYLCASSFYFLRSTGELFFGEGSRLTVL.

This clonotype was seen only a few times. The V call is TRBV6-5, the J call TRBJ1-1, with a weak D call TRBD1 (6 bases). V gave up 2 bases and J gave up 8 bases, with 15 bases separating them. Germline V gene data show CDR1 as MNHEY and CDR2 as SVGAGI. CDR3 length equals 14 residues. This chain's CDR3 is CASSYLGAGTEAFF. The CDR3 DNA is TGTGCCAGCAGTTACCTGGGGGCCGGGACAGAAGCTTTCTTT.

This chain uses TRBV27 with TRBJ1-2; maybe TRBD1 (5 bases). This CDR3 has 15 residues. V gave up 3 bases and J gave up 5 bases, with 16 bases separating them. Looked up from germline, CDR1 is MNHEY and CDR2 is SMNVEV (reference sequence). The chain's CDR3 is CASSFDRYLGYGYTF. CDR3 bases: TGTGCCAGCAGTTTTGACAGATACTTAGGGTATGGCTACACCTTC.

This chain connects TRBV6-9 to TRBJ1-2, with a tentative D call TRBD1 (5 bases). The CDR3 is 12 residues long. V lost 7 bases and J lost 3, with 9 bases in between. Per the germline V gene, CDR1 is MNHGY and CDR2 is SVAAGI. In nucleotides, the CDR3 is TGTGCCAGCATCATACAGGACTATGGCTACACCTTC. As protein: CASIIQDYGYTF.

This clonotype was found once. The chain combines TRBV20-1 with TRBJ1-5; tentatively, D is TRBD1 (6 bases). The CDR3 extends over 20 amino acids. The germline V gene has CDR1 DFQATT and CDR2 SNEGSKA (reference sequence). The V and J ends lost 0 bases and 1 base respectively, with 25 bases between them. The CDR3 is CSARELTGQIPELSNQPQHF. The CDR3 DNA reads as TGCAGTGCTAGAGAACTGACAGGTCAGATACCCGAATTAAGCAATCAGCCCCAGCATTTT.